Each of the 31 T cell receptor beta chains below was sequenced from the same sample in a study of blood T cells in healthy people across ages. It was with a sample-barcoded 5' primer and a J-beta primer mix that a second PCR of about 7 to 12 cycles was run. TCRdb recomputed calls from the 5' RACE reads with MiXCR, one row per CDR3 protein. In the table there are 550,000 to 600,000 distinct CDR3 sequences, under 55% of which are singletons. The sequenced sample consisted of blood. The receptors derive from a man aged 80 or over in good health.

This clonotype has just one count. The J gene is TRBJ2-3, the V gene TRBV20-1; 10 positions agree with TRBD1. Germline V gene data show CDR1 as DFQATT and CDR2 as SNEGSKA (reference sequence). Germline trimming cut 0 bases from V and 4 bases from J; bases unmatched to any gene: 7. The CDR3 loop spans 16 amino acids. The CDR3 loop reads CSARDAGTGDPDTQYF. The DNA of the CDR3 is TGCAGTGCTAGAGATGCCGGGACAGGGGACCCAGATACGCAGTATTTT.

This clonotype was seen only a few times. CDR3 coding DNA: TGTGCCAGCAGGTCAGCGGGAGGGTCCTACGAGCAGTACTTC. Protein: CASRSAGGSYEQYF. The gene calls are TRBV27 and TRBJ2-7; 10 positions match TRBD2. There are 14 residues in the CDR3. Germline V gene sequence: CDR1 MNHEY, CDR2 SMNVEV (reference sequence). The J segment lost 1 base and the V segment lost 6 bases, leaving 3 bases of the junction unmatched.

This clonotype is a singleton in its sample. V usage is TRBV7-2 and J usage is TRBJ1-4, with 7 positions matching TRBD1. CDR3 size: 15 residues. Germline V lookup: CDR1 SGHTA, CDR2 FQGNSA. V trimming: 4 bases; J trimming: 4 bases; junction bases outside the gene matches: 6. The CDR3 sequence is CASSSRDRVNEKLFF. CDR3 DNA sequence: TGTGCCAGCAGCTCCCGAGACAGGGTTAATGAAAAACTGTTTTTT.

The V gene is TRBV28, the J gene TRBJ2-5; D ambiguous. The end of the DNA fits TRBJ2-7 better, so the J call may be wrong. CDR3 length equals 14 residues. Germline values: CDR1 MDHEN, CDR2 SYDVKM. The CDR3 here is CASSDDKGLYEQYF. The DNA for the CDR3 is TGTGCCAGCAGTGACGACAAGGGTTTATACGAGCAGTACTTC.

The J gene is TRBJ2-1, the V gene TRBV7-2, with a weak D call TRBD1 (5 bases). Trimming took 4 bases from V and 7 from J, leaving 11 bases between them. Germline V lookup: CDR1 SGHTA, CDR2 FQGNSA. The CDR3 totals 13 residues. CDR3 DNA: TGTGCCAGCAGCTCAGGGCGAGAGAATGAGCAGTTCTTC. Translated, it gives CASSSGRENEQFF.

This clonotype was detected a few times. The chain is built from TRBV6-2 or TRBV6-3 and TRBJ1-5; 7 bases line up with TRBD1. V was pared by 6 bases and J by 6 bases, with 5 bases of the junction left unmatched. The CDR3 extends over 13 amino acids. The germline V gene encodes CDR1 MNHEY and CDR2 SVGEGT. The CDR3 bases are TGTGCCAGCAGCCAGGGGGGGCGTCAGCCCCAGCATTTT. Amino acids: CASSQGGRQPQHF.

The chain joins TRBV3-1 to TRBJ2-7, with a tentative D call TRBD1 (5 bases). Trimming took off 0 bases at V and 7 bases at J, with 7 bases between the two ends. The CDR3 has 12 amino acids. Germline values: CDR1 LGHDT, CDR2 YNNKEL (reference sequence). Here the CDR3 DNA reads TGTGCCAGCAGCCAAGATAAGGGGGAGCAGTACTTC. The encoded protein is CASSQDKGEQYF.

The chain carries TRBV5-1 and TRBJ1-2, with 7 positions matching TRBD1. The CDR3 spans 13 residues. Germline V gene data show CDR1 as SGHRS and CDR2 as YFSETQ. V lost 4 bases, J lost 8 bases, and 8 bases stayed unmatched. CDR3 sequence reads: CASSMGQQDGYTF. DNA for the CDR3: TGCGCCAGCAGCATGGGACAGCAGGACGGCTACACCTTC.

V usage is TRBV30 and J usage is TRBJ1-5; a weak D match, TRBD1 (5 bases). The CDR3 consists of 13 residues. The germline V gene has CDR1 GTSNPN and CDR2 SVGIG (reference sequence). Trimming took off 4 bases at V and 6 bases at J, with 13 bases between the two ends. CDR3 region: CAWTLGGGQPQHF. In nucleotides, the CDR3 is TGTGCCTGGACCCTCGGGGGGGGTCAGCCCCAGCATTTT.

The gene calls are TRBV20-1 and TRBJ2-3; 8 nucleotides match TRBD2. V was clipped by 4 bases and J by 2 bases; unmatched bases: 11. There are 16 residues in the CDR3. Germline values: CDR1 DFQATT, CDR2 SNEGSKA (reference sequence). CDR3 in amino acids: CSATSGTSETTDTQYF. DNA of the CDR3: TGCAGTGCTACTTCCGGGACTAGTGAAACCACAGATACGCAGTATTTT.

This clonotype was detected many times. The chain has TRBV9 and TRBJ1-2; the D is unclear. V lost 4 bases and J lost 6, with 16 bases in between. There are 14 residues in the CDR3. Looked up from germline, CDR1 is SGDLS and CDR2 is YYNGEE. The CDR3 sequence is CASSTLSGLDGYTF. The CDR3 DNA reads as TGTGCCAGCAGCACCCTCAGCGGGTTGGATGGCTACACCTTC.

This sequence joins TRBV7-2 and TRBJ1-2; D is possibly TRBD1 (6 bases). Germline V lookup: CDR1 SGHTA, CDR2 FQGNSA. CDR3 length equals 15 residues. V lost 3 bases and J lost 4, with 15 bases in between. The CDR3 reads CASSFRGAKSYGYTF. The CDR3 bases are TGTGCCAGCAGCTTTCGGGGGGCCAAAAGCTATGGCTACACCTTC.

This chain links TRBV29-1 with TRBJ1-1; D not certain. V lost 1 base and J lost 11, with 23 bases in between. CDR1 is SQVTM, CDR2 ANQGSEA, per germline. The CDR3 extends over 15 amino acids. In DNA form, the CDR3 reads TGCAGCGTTGAAGTGGCCCCGGGGAGGGCAGGTGCGGCTTTCTTT. Translating it yields CSVEVAPGRAGAAFF.

The J gene is TRBJ1-2, the V gene TRBV5-4; D is unclear. Germline CDR1 and CDR2: SGHNT and YYREEE (reference sequence). V was shortened by 0 bases and J by 9 bases, with 9 bases between the two germline ends. The CDR3 length is 12 residues. CDR3 in DNA: TGTGCCAGCAGCTTGGATCGGTTTAGCTACACCTTC. Amino acid sequence: CASSLDRFSYTF.

In regard to this clonotype: This likely traces to a read error, being one base from a far larger clone. The chain couples TRBV7-2 to TRBJ2-1; possible D gene TRBD1, 6 bases. From germline, CDR1 is SGHTA and CDR2 FQGNSA. This CDR3 is 13 amino acids long. CDR3 sequence: CACSLGGYNEQFF. For the CDR3, the DNA is TGTGCCTGCAGCTTAGGGGGCTACAATGAGCAGTTCTTC. Full variable domain (rest looked up from reference TRBV7-2 and TRBJ2-1): GAGVSQSPSNKVTEKGKDVELRCDPISGHTALYWYRQSLGQGLEFLIYFQGNSAPDKSGLPSDRFSAERTGGSVSTLTIQRTQQEDSAVYLCACSLGGYNEQFFGPGTRLTVL.

There are a few counts of this clonotype. The rearrangement uses TRBV4-1 and TRBJ1-5; tentatively, D is TRBD1 (6 bases). The germline V gene encodes CDR1 MGHRA and CDR2 YSYEKL. The V and J ends lost 5 bases and 2 bases respectively, with 13 bases between them. The CDR3 extends over 15 amino acids. The CDR3 nucleotides are TGCGCCAGCAGCTCGACAGGAATGGGCAATCAGCCCCAGCATTTT. It codes for CASSSTGMGNQPQHF.

The J gene is TRBJ1-2, the V gene TRBV10-2; D is uncertain. In germline, CDR1 is WSHSY, CDR2 SAAADI. Trimming cost V 0 bases and J 3 bases, with 14 bases left between them. CDR3 length equals 16 residues. The CDR3 is CASSESGGQTDYGYTF. The CDR3 region has the DNA TGCGCCAGCAGTGAGTCGGGAGGGCAGACTGACTATGGCTACACCTTC.

In the case of this clonotype: One junction end disagrees with the germline gene, perhaps due to a read error. This chain connects TRBV5-1 to TRBJ2-1; 8 nucleotides align to TRBD1. The germline V gene encodes CDR1 SGHRS and CDR2 YFSETQ. The CDR3 covers 15 residues. CDR3 amino acids: CASSKGQATYNERFF. CDR3 sequence (DNA): TGCGCCAGCAGTAAGGGACAGGCGACCTACAATGAGCGGTTCTTC.

The rearrangement uses TRBV6-2 or TRBV6-3 and TRBJ2-5, with TRBD2 matching over 10 bases. The CDR3 has 19 amino acids. V lost 2 bases and J lost 5; bases outside the gene matches: 17. Looked up from germline, CDR1 is MNHEY and CDR2 is SVGEGT. The DNA of the CDR3 is TGTGCCAGCAGTTACCCAACCACACTAGCGGGACGAAGGTTGGAGACCCAGTACTTC. Translated, it gives CASSYPTTLAGRRLETQYF.

This clonotype was counted between two and nine times. J is TRBJ2-1 and V is TRBV6-2 or TRBV6-3, with 8 bases identical to TRBD2. V shed 2 bases, J shed 3 bases, and the junction held 9 bases outside the gene matches. The CDR3 has 17 residues. The germline V gene encodes CDR1 MNHEY and CDR2 SVGEGT. CDR3 region: CASSYGTSRNHYNEQFF. The CDR3 coding sequence is TGTGCCAGCAGTTACGGGACTAGTCGCAATCACTACAATGAGCAGTTCTTC.

The V call is TRBV20-1, the J call TRBJ1-2; 7 bases are a match to TRBD1. J was trimmed by 2 bases and V by 2 bases; bases with no gene match: 5. The CDR3 totals 14 residues. Germline-derived CDR1 and CDR2 are DFQATT and SNEGSKA (reference sequence). CDR3 region: CSARKTGSNYGYTF. CDR3 sequence (DNA): TGCAGTGCTAGAAAGACAGGGAGCAACTATGGCTACACCTTC.

This clonotype was counted at least ten times. A much larger clone differs by one base, so this may be a read error. This rearrangement joins TRBV6-6 to TRBJ2-5, with D perhaps TRBD1 (5 bases). CDR3 length equals 12 residues. Trimming removed 6 bases at V and 11 bases at J, with 16 bases between. CDR1 and CDR2 from the germline V gene are MNHNY and SVGAGI (reference sequence). The CDR3 reads CASSRVDNEQYF. For the CDR3, the DNA is TGTGCCAGCAGCAGGGTGGATAATGAGCAGTACTTC.

The V gene is TRBV7-2, the J gene TRBJ1-1; a possible D gene is TRBD1 (5 bases). This CDR3 is 15 amino acids long. Trimming took 5 bases from V and 0 from J, leaving 13 bases between them. CDR1 is SGHTA and CDR2 is FQGNSA in the germline V gene. The CDR3: CASSPRGGLNTEAFF. The CDR3 DNA sequence: TGTGCCAGCAGCCCTCGTGGGGGACTGAACACTGAAGCTTTCTTT.

This clonotype was detected a few times. The CDR3 nucleotides are TGTGCCAGCAGCCCCACGAGTTCGTATGCGGAGACCCAGTACTTC. Translation gives CASSPTSSYAETQYF. This chain connects TRBV9 to TRBJ2-5, with D uncertain. This CDR3 is built from 15 residues. V gave up 4 bases and J gave up 5 bases, with 18 bases separating them. Germline V gene data show CDR1 as SGDLS and CDR2 as YYNGEE.

The V and J genes are TRBV12-3 or TRBV12-4 and TRBJ2-1; D gene ambiguous. The CDR3 contains 12 residues. Trimming pared 3 bases from V and 9 bases from J, leaving 9 bases between. CDR3 in amino acids: CASSLGAIEQFF. As DNA, the CDR3 is TGTGCCAGCAGTTTGGGCGCAATTGAGCAGTTCTTC.

Details on this clonotype: A read error may account for a junction end that differs from germline. CDR3 residues: CASSSTGGQYNGQFF. CDR3 nucleotides: TGTGCCAGCAGCTCTACAGGGGGGCAATACAATGGGCAGTTCTTC. The V call is TRBV12-3 or TRBV12-4, the J call TRBJ2-1, with 8 bases identical to TRBD1. The length of the CDR3 is 15 residues.

The rearrangement links TRBV14 to TRBJ2-3, with D tentatively TRBD2 (5 bases). CDR1 is SGHDN and CDR2 is FVKESK in the germline V gene. V was cut by 2 bases and J by 0 bases, with 9 bases left in between. The CDR3 sequence is 15 residues long. CDR3 coding DNA: TGTGCCAGCAGCCAATTTAGCGTAAGCACAGATACGCAGTATTTT. Its protein product is CASSQFSVSTDTQYF.

This clonotype has more than one count but fewer than ten. The chain couples TRBV12-3 or TRBV12-4 to TRBJ2-7; unclear D gene. The V end was cut by 8 bases, the J end by 1 base, with 12 bases between. This CDR3 comprises 13 residues. The CDR3 DNA reads as TGTGCCAGCCAAGGGCAGAATTCCTACGAGCAGTACTTC. Its protein is CASQGQNSYEQYF.

The chain has TRBV20-1 and TRBJ2-3; 7 bases map to TRBD1. Germline CDR1 reads DFQATT; CDR2 reads SNEGSKA (reference sequence). The V gene end was trimmed by 3 bases and the J gene end by 1 base; junction bases not matched to a gene: 4. The CDR3 is 14 amino acids. The CDR3 DNA is TGCAGTGCTAGCGTCACAGGGGGCACAGATACGCAGTATTTT. Translation gives CSASVTGGTDTQYF.

This clonotype occurred many times. The chain links TRBV27 to TRBJ2-7; TRBD1 is a possible D gene (5 bases). The length of the CDR3 is 12 residues. Trimming took 5 bases from V and 6 from J, leaving 11 bases between them. Germline lookup yields CDR1 MNHEY and CDR2 SMNVEV (reference sequence). The CDR3, as DNA: TGTGCCAGCAGTCTCACAGGCGGCGAGCAGTACTTC. Translation: CASSLTGGEQYF.

A word on this clonotype: This could be a read error, since a much larger clone is one nucleotide away. The CDR3, as DNA: TGCAGCACCGTTAGCGGCTACAATGAGCAGTTCTTC. The encoded protein is CSTVSGYNEQFF. V gene TRBV29-1 combines with J gene TRBJ2-1; D is possibly TRBD2 (6 bases). The CDR3 covers 12 residues. CDR1 SQVTM and CDR2 ANQGSEA come from the germline V gene. Trimming pared 8 bases from V and 3 bases from J, leaving 11 bases between.